The rows below give T cell receptor beta chains drawn from one sample of a study of T cells in Graves' hyperthyroidism and ophthalmopathy. In TCRdb, the multiplex PCR reads were re-called with MiXCR into one record per CDR3 protein. The sample has roughly 400,000 distinct CDR3 sequences, over 12% seen once. Sequenced material: blood. The receptor source for this set is a man over 45 with Graves' ophthalmopathy. Both conserved end residues are trimmed from each CDR3.

TRBJ2-5,TRBV29-1,SVLGETQY
TRBJ2-2,TRBV10-3,AISGGGELF
TRBJ2-5,TRBV7-9,ASSLGGAQETQY
TRBJ1-1,TRBV6-2/TRBV6-3,ASSSLQGLDAEAF
TRBJ2-3,TRBV12-3/TRBV12-4,ASRGRGVDTQY
TRBJ2-3,TRBV7-2,ASSPAASRGTDTQY
TRBJ2-7,TRBV20-1,SARATSGREWDHEQY
TRBJ2-6,TRBV29-1,SVLAGESSGANVLT
TRBJ1-1,TRBV28,ASNQPGTTEAF
TRBJ1-1,TRBV5-1,ASSSQDMGDTEAF
TRBJ2-7,TRBV6-1,ASSPTGLFGEQY
TRBJ1-3,TRBV7-9,ASSPRADGNTIY
TRBJ1-2,TRBV20-1,SAQGHLHGYT
TRBJ1-5,TRBV2,ASTYLDNQPQH
TRBJ2-3,TRBV28,ASRDYGGDTQY
TRBJ2-7,TRBV28,ASTEFGTHEQY
TRBJ2-2,TRBV24-1,ATSEAGHTGELF
TRBJ2-5,TRBV2,ASSEAGRGQETQY
TRBJ1-1,TRBV19,ASSIGTNTEAF
TRBJ2-1,TRBV2,ASSPPLDTSGRASEQF
TRBJ2-3,TRBV28,ASIGPEDSSWDTQY
TRBJ2-3,TRBV20-1,SAGTSGLDTQY
TRBJ1-2,TRBV29-1,SVDDGNYGYT
TRBJ1-3,TRBV12-3/TRBV12-4,ASSLSGGGNTIY
TRBJ1-1,TRBV27,ASSLRGAMTEAF
TRBJ2-3,TRBV30,AWLGQEWTDTQY
TRBJ2-5,TRBV4-1,ASSQGGRGQETQY
TRBJ2-5,TRBV18,ASSPLSAVQETQY
TRBJ2-5,TRBV28,ASSLTGKDETQY
TRBJ2-7,TRBV7-2,ASSRLDLKGPYEQY
TRBJ2-7,TRBV3-1,ASGTAPSYEQY
TRBJ1-1,TRBV29-1,SASPLGNTEAF